A single sample is the source of the 13 T cell receptor beta chains below, sequenced in a study of read filtering for tumor transcriptome and immune sequencing. The library was built from around 0.4 ug RNA with molecular barcoded adaptors for alpha/delta and beta/gamma chains. TCRdb processed the reads anew with MiXCR; each CDR3 protein has one entry. The data show about 39,000 distinct CDR3 sequences, around an eighth seen once. Material: a population of CD138-negative cells sorted from bone marrow. These receptors were collected from a donor at least 40 years old with multiple myeloma.

This clonotype has at least ten counts. The chain is built from TRBV28 and TRBJ1-5; 12 bases are a match to TRBD1. The CDR3 spans 16 residues. V lost 8 bases and J lost 0; bases outside the gene matches: 5. Germline V CDR1 and CDR2: MDHEN, SYDVKM. CDR3 in amino acids: CASGGQGAGSNQPQHF. The CDR3 DNA sequence: TGTGCCAGCGGGGGACAGGGGGCTGGTAGCAATCAGCCCCAGCATTTT.

This clonotype appeared many times. The chain links TRBV7-9 to TRBJ2-3, with TRBD2 matching 12 bases. The CDR3 is made up of 16 amino acids. Germline V CDR1 and CDR2: SEHNR, FQNEAQ (reference sequence). The V and J ends lost 5 bases and 4 bases, in that order; junction bases with no gene match: 7. The CDR3 DNA sequence: TGTGCCAGCAGCCCCCGGACTAGCGGGATAGCAGATACGCAGTATTTT. This sequence encodes CASSPRTSGIADTQYF.

This clonotype was detected a few times. This rearrangement joins TRBV27 to TRBJ1-5, with D perhaps TRBD1 (5 bases). CDR1 MNHEY and CDR2 SMNVEV come from the germline V gene (reference sequence). V was shortened by 5 bases and J by 3 bases, with 11 bases between the two germline ends. The CDR3 consists of 14 residues. The CDR3 sequence is CASSNGQVNQPQHF. The DNA of the CDR3 is TGTGCCAGCAGTAACGGACAAGTCAATCAGCCCCAGCATTTT.

This clonotype was seen more than once but under ten times. This chain uses TRBV12-3 or TRBV12-4 with TRBJ1-1; 7 bases match TRBD1. After removal of 6 bases from V and 5 bases from J, the junction contained 9 bases not matched to a gene. CDR3 length equals 14 residues. In DNA, the CDR3 is TGTGCCAGCAGATCCACAGGGGCTGGAACTGAAGCTTTCTTT. As protein: CASRSTGAGTEAFF.

The rearrangement links TRBV11-2 to TRBJ2-5; 8 bases fit TRBD1. This CDR3 has 15 residues. V dropped 5 bases and J dropped 1; count of bases not matched to a gene: 6. The germline V gene has CDR1 SGHAT and CDR2 FQNNGV. The CDR3 spells CASSPRQGTQETQYF. The DNA of the CDR3 is TGTGCCAGCAGCCCCCGACAGGGGACCCAAGAGACCCAGTACTTC.

Remarks on this clonotype: It is likely a read error: a sequence one base away is far more abundant. This chain uses TRBV7-9 with TRBJ2-1; D is unclear. CDR1 and CDR2 from the germline V gene are SEHNR and FQNEAQ (reference sequence). CDR3 length: 15 amino acids. V dropped 5 bases and J dropped 0 bases, with 11 bases sitting between them. The CDR3 DNA sequence: TGTGCCAGCAGCCACGCTATCAGCTCCTACAATGAGCAGTTCTTC. Amino acid sequence: CASSHAISSYNEQFF.

This clonotype has only a few counts. A much larger clone differs from this one at a single base, so this may be a read error. This sequence joins TRBV5-1 and TRBJ2-4; 16 nucleotides line up with TRBD2. The germline gives CDR1 SGHRS, CDR2 YFSETQ. The CDR3 extends over 17 amino acids. The CDR3 sequence is CARSSGTSGGAGNIQYF. As DNA, the CDR3 is TGCGCCCGCAGCTCGGGGACTAGCGGGGGGGCCGGAAACATTCAGTACTTC.

There are many counts of this clonotype. The chain has TRBV10-3 and TRBJ2-7; perhaps TRBD1 as D (6 bases). V was clipped by 6 bases and J by 2 bases, with 14 bases between them. The CDR3 contains 14 residues. The germline V gene has CDR1 ENHRY and CDR2 SYGVKD. CDR3 DNA sequence: TGTGCCATCAGATCCGACAGGACTGCCTACGAGCAGTACTTC. It yields the protein CAIRSDRTAYEQYF.

Many counts were recorded for this clonotype. The rearrangement joins TRBV29-1 to TRBJ2-2, with TRBD2 matching over 11 bases. V gave up 6 bases and J gave up 6 bases; unmatched junction bases: 6. Germline assignment: CDR1 SQVTM and CDR2 ANQGSEA. CDR3 length equals 14 residues. The CDR3 sequence is CSVVAGGPAGELFF. In DNA form, the CDR3 reads TGCAGCGTCGTAGCGGGAGGGCCCGCCGGGGAGCTGTTTTTT.

Concerning this clonotype itself: Germline is not matched at one junction end, which may reflect a read error. The rearrangement links TRBV12-5 to TRBJ2-1; D is undetermined. Germline CDR1 and CDR2: LGHNT and FRNRAP. The CDR3 is made up of 16 amino acids. CDR3 DNA sequence: TGTGGTAGTGGTTTGGTAGCCTTAGGCGGATACAATGAGCAGTTCTTC. Translation: CGSGLVALGGYNEQFF.

Details on this clonotype: This likely comes from a read error, as the CDR3 has no conserved phenylalanine or tryptophan at its end. J is TRBJ1-2 and V is TRBV4-2; TRBD1 is a possible D gene (6 bases). CDR1 is LGHNA and CDR2 is YNFKEQ in the germline V gene. Trimming left V 0 bases short and J 4 bases short, with 9 bases between. CDR3 length equals 14 residues. The CDR3 sequence: CASSQEDRPYGYTS. CDR3 bases: TGTGCCAGCAGCCAAGAAGACAGGCCCTATGGCTACACCTCC.

Turning to this clonotype: The germline gene is not matched at one end of the junction; a read error may be the cause. The rearrangement links TRBV5-1 to TRBJ2-3, with D perhaps TRBD1 (5 bases). From germline, CDR1 is SGHRS and CDR2 YFSETQ. CDR3 length: 16 residues. The CDR3 here is CASSLEGPLGTDMQYF. CDR3 nucleotide sequence: TGCGCCAGCAGCTTGGAGGGGCCCTTGGGAACAGATATGCAGTACTTT.

In its sample, this clonotype was seen many times. The CDR3 loop is CASSRETGVAEAFF. The CDR3 DNA follows: TGTGCCAGCAGTCGAGAGACAGGGGTCGCTGAAGCTTTCTTT. The chain combines TRBV27 with TRBJ1-1, with TRBD1 matching 8 bases. Unmatched junction bases numbered 8, after V lost 5 bases and J lost 6 bases. Looked up from germline, CDR1 is MNHEY and CDR2 is SMNVEV (reference sequence). The CDR3 length is 14 residues.